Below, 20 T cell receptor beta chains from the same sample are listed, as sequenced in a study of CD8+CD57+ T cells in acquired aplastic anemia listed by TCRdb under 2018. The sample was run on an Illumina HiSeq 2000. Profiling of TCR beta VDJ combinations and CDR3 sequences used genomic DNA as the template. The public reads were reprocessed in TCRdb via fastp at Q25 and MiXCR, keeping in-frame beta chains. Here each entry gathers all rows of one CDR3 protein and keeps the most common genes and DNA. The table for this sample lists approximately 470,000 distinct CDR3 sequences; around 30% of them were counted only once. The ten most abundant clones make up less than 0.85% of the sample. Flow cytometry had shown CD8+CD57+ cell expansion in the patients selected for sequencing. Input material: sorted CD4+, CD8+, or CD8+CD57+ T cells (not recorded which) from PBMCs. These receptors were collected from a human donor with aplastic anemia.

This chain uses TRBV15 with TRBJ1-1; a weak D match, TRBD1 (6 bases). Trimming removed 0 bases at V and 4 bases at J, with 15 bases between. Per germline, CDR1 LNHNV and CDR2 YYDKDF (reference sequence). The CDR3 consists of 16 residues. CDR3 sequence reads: CATSRDRGAGVTEAFF. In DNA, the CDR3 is TGTGCCACCAGCAGAGATCGCGGGGCAGGGGTCACTGAAGCTTTCTTT.

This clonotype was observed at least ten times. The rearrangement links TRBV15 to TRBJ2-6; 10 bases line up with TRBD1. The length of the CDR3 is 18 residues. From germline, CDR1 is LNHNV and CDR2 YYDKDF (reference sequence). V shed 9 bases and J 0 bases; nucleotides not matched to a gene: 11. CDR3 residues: CATDSGTGAFSGANVLTF. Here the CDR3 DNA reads TGTGCCACGGATTCAGGGACAGGGGCTTTCTCTGGGGCCAACGTCCTGACTTTC.

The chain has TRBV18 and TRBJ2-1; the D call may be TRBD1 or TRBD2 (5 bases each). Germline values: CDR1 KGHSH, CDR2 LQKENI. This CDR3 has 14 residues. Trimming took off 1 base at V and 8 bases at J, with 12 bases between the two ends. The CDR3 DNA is TGTGCCAGCTCACCACGAATCGGGGCCTATGAGCAGTTCTTC. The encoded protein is CASSPRIGAYEQFF. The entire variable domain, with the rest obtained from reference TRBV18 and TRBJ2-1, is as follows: NAGVMQNPRHLVRRRGQEARLRCSPMKGHSHVYWYRQLPEEGLKFMVYLQKENIIDESGMPKERFSAEFPKEGPSILRIQQVVRGDSAAYFCASSPRIGAYEQFFGPGTRLTVL.

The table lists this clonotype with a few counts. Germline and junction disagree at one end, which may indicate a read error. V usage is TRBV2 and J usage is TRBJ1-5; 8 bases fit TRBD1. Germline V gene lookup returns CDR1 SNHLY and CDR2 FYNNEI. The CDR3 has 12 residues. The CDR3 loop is CTSSAGGQPQHF. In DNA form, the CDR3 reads TGTACCAGCAGTGCAGGGGGCCAGCCCCAGCATTTT.

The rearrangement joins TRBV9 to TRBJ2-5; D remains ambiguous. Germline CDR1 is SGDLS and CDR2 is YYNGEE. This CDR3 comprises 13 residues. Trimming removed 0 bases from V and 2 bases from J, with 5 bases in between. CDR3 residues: CASSVVGQETQYF. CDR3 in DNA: TGTGCCAGCAGCGTAGTAGGACAAGAGACCCAGTACTTC.

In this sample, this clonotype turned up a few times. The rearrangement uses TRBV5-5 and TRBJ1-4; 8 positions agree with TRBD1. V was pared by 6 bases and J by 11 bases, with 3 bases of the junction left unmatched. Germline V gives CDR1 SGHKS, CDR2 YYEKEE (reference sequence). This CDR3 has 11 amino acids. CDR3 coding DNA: TGTGCCAGCACGCGGACAGGGAAACTGTTTTTT. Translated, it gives CASTRTGKLFF.

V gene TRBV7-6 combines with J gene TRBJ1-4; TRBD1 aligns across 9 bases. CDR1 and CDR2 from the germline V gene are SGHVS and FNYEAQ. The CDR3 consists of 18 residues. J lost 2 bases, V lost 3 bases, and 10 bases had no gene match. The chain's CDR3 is CASSFRSRGQGTNEKLFF. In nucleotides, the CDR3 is TGTGCCAGCAGCTTCCGGAGCCGGGGACAGGGCACTAATGAAAAACTGTTTTTT.

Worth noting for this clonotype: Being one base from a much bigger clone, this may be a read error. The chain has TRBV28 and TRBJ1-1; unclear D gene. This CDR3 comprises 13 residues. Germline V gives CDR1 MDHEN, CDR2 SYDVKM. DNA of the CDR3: TGTGCCAGCGAAAAGGCCACGAACACTGGAGCTTTCTTT. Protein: CASEKATNTGAFF.

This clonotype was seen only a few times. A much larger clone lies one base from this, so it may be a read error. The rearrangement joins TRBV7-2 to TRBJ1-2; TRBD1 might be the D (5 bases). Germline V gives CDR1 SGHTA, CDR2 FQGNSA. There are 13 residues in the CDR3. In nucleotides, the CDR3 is TGTGCCCGCAGCGTACCCGGGGGGGGTGGCTACACCTTC. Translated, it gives CARSVPGGGGYTF. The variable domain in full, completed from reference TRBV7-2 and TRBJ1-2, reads GAGVSQSPSNKVTEKGKDVELRCDPISGHTALYWYRQSLGQGLEFLIYFQGNSAPDKSGLPSDRFSAERTGGSVSTLTIQRTQQEDSAVYLCARSVPGGGGYTFGSGTRLTVV.

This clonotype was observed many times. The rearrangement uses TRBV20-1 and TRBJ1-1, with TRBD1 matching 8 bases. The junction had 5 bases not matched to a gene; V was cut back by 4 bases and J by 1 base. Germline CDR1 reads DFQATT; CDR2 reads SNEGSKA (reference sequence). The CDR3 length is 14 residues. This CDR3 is CSAKQGERNTEAFF. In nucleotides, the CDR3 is TGCAGTGCTAAACAGGGGGAAAGGAACACTGAAGCTTTCTTT.

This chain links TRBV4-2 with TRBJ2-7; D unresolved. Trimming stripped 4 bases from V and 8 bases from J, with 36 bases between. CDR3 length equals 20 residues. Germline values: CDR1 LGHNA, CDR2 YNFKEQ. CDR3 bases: TGTGCCAGCAGCCCCGGAATTGACACCTTGTTACGTAGCAATCAGCCCCAGCAGTACTTC. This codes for CASSPGIDTLLRSNQPQQYF.

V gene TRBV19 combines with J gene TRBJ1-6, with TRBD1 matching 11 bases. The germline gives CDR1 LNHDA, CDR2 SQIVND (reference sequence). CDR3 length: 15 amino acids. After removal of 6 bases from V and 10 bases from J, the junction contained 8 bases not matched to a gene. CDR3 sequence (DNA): TGTGCCAGTAGCCGCCCGGGACAGGGGGGATCACCCCTCCACTTT. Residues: CASSRPGQGGSPLHF.

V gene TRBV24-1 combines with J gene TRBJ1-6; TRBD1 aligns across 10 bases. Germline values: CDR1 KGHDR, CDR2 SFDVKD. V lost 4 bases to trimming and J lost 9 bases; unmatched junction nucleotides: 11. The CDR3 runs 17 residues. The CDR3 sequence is CATSERQGAGPGSPLHF. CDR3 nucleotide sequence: TGTGCCACCAGTGAGCGACAGGGGGCTGGACCGGGTTCACCCCTCCACTTT.

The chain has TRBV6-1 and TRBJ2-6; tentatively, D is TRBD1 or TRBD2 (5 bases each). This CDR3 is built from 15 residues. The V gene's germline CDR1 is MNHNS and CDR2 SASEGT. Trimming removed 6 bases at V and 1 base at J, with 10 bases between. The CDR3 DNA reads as TGTGCCAGCAGGAGGGACCTATCTGGGGCCAACGTCCTGACTTTC. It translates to CASRRDLSGANVLTF.

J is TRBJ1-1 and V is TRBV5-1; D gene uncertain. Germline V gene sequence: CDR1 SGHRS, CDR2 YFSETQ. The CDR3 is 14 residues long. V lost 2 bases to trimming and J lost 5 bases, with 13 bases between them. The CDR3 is CASSFGLGGTEAFF. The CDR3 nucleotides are TGCGCCAGCAGCTTCGGGTTAGGTGGAACTGAAGCTTTCTTT.

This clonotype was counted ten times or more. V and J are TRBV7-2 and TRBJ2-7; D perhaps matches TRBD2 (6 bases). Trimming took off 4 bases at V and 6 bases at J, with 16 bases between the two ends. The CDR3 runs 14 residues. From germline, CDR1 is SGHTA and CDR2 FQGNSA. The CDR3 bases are TGTGCCAGCAGCTACTTAGGAGGGAGCTCCGAGCAGTACTTC. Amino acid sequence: CASSYLGGSSEQYF.

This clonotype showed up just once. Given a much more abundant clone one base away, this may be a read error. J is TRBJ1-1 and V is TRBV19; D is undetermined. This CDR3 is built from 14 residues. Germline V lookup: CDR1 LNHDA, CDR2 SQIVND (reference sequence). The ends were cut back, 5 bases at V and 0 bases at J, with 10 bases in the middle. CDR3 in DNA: TGTGCCAGTAGTGTATCCCTCATGAACACTGAAGCTTTCTTT. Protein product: CASSVSLMNTEAFF.

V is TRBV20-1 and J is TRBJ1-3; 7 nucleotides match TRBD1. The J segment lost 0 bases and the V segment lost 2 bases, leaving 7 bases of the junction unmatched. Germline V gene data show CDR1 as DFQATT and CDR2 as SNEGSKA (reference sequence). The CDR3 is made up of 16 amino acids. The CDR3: CSARTRQGSSGNTIYF. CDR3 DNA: TGCAGTGCTAGAACTCGACAGGGATCCTCTGGAAACACCATATATTTT.

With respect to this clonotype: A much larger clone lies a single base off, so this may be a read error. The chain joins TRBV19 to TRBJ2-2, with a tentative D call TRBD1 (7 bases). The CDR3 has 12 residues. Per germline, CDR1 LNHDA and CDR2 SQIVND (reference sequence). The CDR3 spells CASRLTRGELSF. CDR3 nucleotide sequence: TGTGCCAGCCGACTTACCAGGGGGGAGCTGTCTTTT.

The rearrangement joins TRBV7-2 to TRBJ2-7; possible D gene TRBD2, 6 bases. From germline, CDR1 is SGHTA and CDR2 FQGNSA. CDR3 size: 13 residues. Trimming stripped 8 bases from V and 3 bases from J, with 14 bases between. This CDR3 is CASGERVNYEQYF. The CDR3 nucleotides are TGTGCCAGCGGGGAGCGGGTGAACTACGAGCAGTACTTC. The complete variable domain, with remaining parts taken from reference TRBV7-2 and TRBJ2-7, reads GAGVSQSPSNKVTEKGKDVELRCDPISGHTALYWYRQSLGQGLEFLIYFQGNSAPDKSGLPSDRFSAERTGGSVSTLTIQRTQQEDSAVYLCASGERVNYEQYFGPGTRLTVT.